This TCR beta chain was sequenced in a study of shared clonotypes between healthy human individuals. As for the study in general: Each donor contributed plates that comprised three CD4 naive, three CD4 memory, two CD8 naive and one CD8 memory.

Overall study results and limits: Naive subsets generally had larger estimated richness than memory subsets. Shared clonotypes: 4.5% to 6.5% naive CD4, around 3.5% naive CD8, 2.3% memory CD4, 0.4% memory CD8.

This CDR3 has 12 amino acids. V was pared by 6 bases and J by 0 bases, with 8 bases between. From germline, CDR1 is SQVTM and CDR2 ANQGSEA. It was CD45RO-negative cells, positively selected for CCR7, that made up naive CD8 cells, with terminally differentiated effector memory CD45RA+ cells excluded. All donors were healthy HIV-negative adults lacking recent acute infections or vaccinations. Comments on this clone: The antigen is undetermined.

The repertoire was sequenced with immunoSEQ multiplex PCR; TCRdb's copy has only in-frame clones and lacks some. Of some 2.1 million clones in the sample, approximately 94% were seen once. The receptor comes from a man younger than 35 in good health. What was sequenced was naive CD8+ T cells sorted from blood. The rearrangement links TRBV29-1 to TRBJ1-1; D uncertain. CDR3 DNA sequence: TGCAGCGTCGACGGTATGAACACTGAAGCTTTCTTT. Translation: CSVDGMNTEAFF.